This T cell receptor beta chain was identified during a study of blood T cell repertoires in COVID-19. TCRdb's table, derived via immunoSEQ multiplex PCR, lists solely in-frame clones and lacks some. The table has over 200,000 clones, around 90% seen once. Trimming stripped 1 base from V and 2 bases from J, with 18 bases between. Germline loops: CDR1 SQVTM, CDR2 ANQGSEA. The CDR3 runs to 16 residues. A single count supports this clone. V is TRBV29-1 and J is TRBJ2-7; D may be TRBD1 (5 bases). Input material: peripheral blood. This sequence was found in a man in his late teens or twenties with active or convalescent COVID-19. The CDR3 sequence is CSVEVDSSSETYEQYF. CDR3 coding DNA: TGCAGCGTTGAAGTTGACAGCTCCTCCGAGACCTACGAGCAGTACTTC.